This TCR beta chain comes out of a study of shared clonotypes between healthy human individuals. Whole-study findings and limits: Memory subsets generally showed lower estimated richness than naive subsets.

Donors comprised healthy HIV-negative adults lacking recent acute infections or vaccinations. From CD4+ cells came CD45RA+ naive and CD45RA-negative memory subsets. Deep-level running was used for the assay. Clones were sequenced by immunoSEQ multiplex PCR, and TCRdb holds only the in-frame ones, with some missing. The sample carries about 2.3 million clones, 85% to 95% recorded once. Worth noting for this clone: The antigen remains unidentified.

Deletions cut 0 bases from V and 8 bases from J, with 20 bases between. The CDR3 sequence is 17 residues long. The V gene's germline CDR1 is SGHDT and CDR2 YYEEEE. The TCR originated in a man younger than 30 in good health. Some clones in this sample may be carry-over from other donors' samples. Sequencing was carried out using naive CD4+ T cells from PBMCs. Subset described: CD45RA+ positively selected. The rearrangement joins TRBV5-6 to TRBJ1-4; a weak D match, TRBD1 (5 bases). The CDR3 reads CASSLVEGTALGEKLFF. For the CDR3, the DNA is TGTGCCAGCAGCTTGGTAGAGGGGACGGCACTTGGGGAAAAACTGTTTTTT.